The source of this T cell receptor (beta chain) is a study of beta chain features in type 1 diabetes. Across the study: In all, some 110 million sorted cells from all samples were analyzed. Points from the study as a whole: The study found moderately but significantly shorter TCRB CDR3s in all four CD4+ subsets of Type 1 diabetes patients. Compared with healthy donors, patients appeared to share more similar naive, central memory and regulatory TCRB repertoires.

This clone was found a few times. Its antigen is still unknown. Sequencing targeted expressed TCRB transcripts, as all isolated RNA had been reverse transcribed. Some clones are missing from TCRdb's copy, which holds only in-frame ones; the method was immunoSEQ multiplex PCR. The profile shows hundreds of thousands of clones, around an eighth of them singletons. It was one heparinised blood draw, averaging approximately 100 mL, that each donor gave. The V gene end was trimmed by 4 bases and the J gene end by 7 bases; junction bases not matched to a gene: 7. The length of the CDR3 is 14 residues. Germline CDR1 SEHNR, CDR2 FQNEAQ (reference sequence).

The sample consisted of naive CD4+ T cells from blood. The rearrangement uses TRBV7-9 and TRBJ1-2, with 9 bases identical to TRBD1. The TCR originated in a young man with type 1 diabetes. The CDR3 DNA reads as TGTGCCAGCAGCTGGGACAGGGAATGGGGTGGCTACACCTTC. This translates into CASSWDREWGGYTF.